This TCR beta chain stems from a study of T-cell reconstitution after alpha-beta-depleted transplantation in children. General observations from the study: Newly produced T cells mostly accounted for T-cell counts and diversity one year post-transplant. Surviving recipient T cells and thymic progenitors underlay high day-60 TCRbeta diversity in some patients. Alpha-beta T cells present about two months after transplant were reported to originate from several hundred expanded graft clones.

This clonotype was seen repeatedly, ten times or more. Its target is unknown. V lost 0 bases and J lost 0; bases outside the gene matches: 3. Germline loops: CDR1 SGDLS, CDR2 YYNGEE. The CDR3 loop spans 16 amino acids. Unique molecular identifiers were built into the TCRbeta library. TCRdb re-called the PCR reads through MiXCR, storing one row per CDR3 protein. The data show some 300,000 distinct CDR3 sequences, just over 7.5% seen once. The source is a female patient aged 2 to 10 who had a stem cell transplant for Fanconi anemia, so the T cells may come from the graft donor. The chain has TRBV9 and TRBJ2-3; 8 bases line up with TRBD2. The sequencing here drew on peripheral blood, taken 360 days after TCRalphabeta/CD19-depleted stem cell transplant. Written as DNA, the CDR3 is TGTGCCAGCAGCGTAGACGCGGGAGGAAGCACAGATACGCAGTATTTT. Translation gives CASSVDAGGSTDTQYF.